The 11 T cell receptor beta chains below come from one sample, sequenced in a study of T cells in Graves' hyperthyroidism and ophthalmopathy. What was amplified from RNA transcripts were TCR beta CDR3 regions. In the first-round RT-PCR of the TCR CDR3, the HTBI primer set was used. Each CDR3 protein is one row after TCRdb ran MiXCR on the multiplex PCR reads. The sample lists around 500,000 distinct CDR3 sequences; about 15% were seen once. The source material was blood. The receptors stem from a middle-aged woman with Graves' hyperthyroidism.

This clonotype appeared many times. The chain is built from TRBV3-1 and TRBJ1-1, with 8 bases lining up with TRBD1. Germline CDR1 LGHDT, CDR2 YNNKEL (reference sequence). V was clipped by 6 bases and J by 3 bases; unmatched bases: 3. CDR3 length: 13 residues. CDR3 loop: CASSPDRDTEAFF. CDR3 DNA sequence: TGTGCCAGCAGTCCGGACAGGGACACTGAAGCTTTCTTT. The full variable domain, its missing parts supplied by reference TRBV3-1 and TRBJ1-1, is DTAVSQTPKYLVTQMGNDKSIKCEQNLGHDTMYWYKQDSKKFLKIMFSYNNKELIINETVPNRFSPKSPDKAHLNLHINSLELGDSAVYFCASSPDRDTEAFFGQGTRLTVV.

This clonotype occurred many times. The chain links TRBV28 to TRBJ2-1; 9 bases are shared with TRBD2. Germline lookup yields CDR1 MDHEN and CDR2 SYDVKM. The junction had 17 bases not matched to a gene; V was cut back by 6 bases and J by 5 bases. The CDR3 is made up of 18 amino acids. The CDR3 DNA reads TGTGCCAGCAGGTCGACTAGCGGTGGGCGCCTTATGCACAATGAGCAGTTCTTC. This encodes CASRSTSGGRLMHNEQFF.

This clonotype turned up a few times. The gene calls are TRBV29-1 and TRBJ2-7; D not resolved. The CDR3 contains 14 residues. CDR1 and CDR2 from the germline V gene are SQVTM and ANQGSEA. The ends were cut back, 4 bases at V and 0 bases at J, with 13 bases in the middle. CDR3 in amino acids: CSVAVTVASYEQYF. Here the CDR3 DNA reads TGCAGCGTTGCAGTCACGGTTGCCTCCTACGAGCAGTACTTC.

In this sample, this clonotype turned up many times. This chain uses TRBV9 with TRBJ2-2, with D tentatively TRBD2 (6 bases). V lost 0 bases, J lost 4 bases, and 10 bases lay in between. Germline CDR1 reads SGDLS; CDR2 reads YYNGEE. The CDR3 contains 15 residues. CDR3 sequence reads: CASSVGSGGTGELFF. The CDR3 DNA follows: TGTGCCAGCAGCGTAGGTAGCGGAGGCACCGGGGAGCTGTTTTTT.

J is TRBJ2-7 and V is TRBV20-1, with TRBD2 as a possible D gene (6 bases). V lost 2 bases and J lost 5, with 19 bases in between. The CDR3 loop spans 15 amino acids. Germline assignment: CDR1 DFQATT and CDR2 SNEGSKA (reference sequence). DNA of the CDR3: TGCAGTGCTAGAAGGTCCGGGACTGCACTCGACGAGCAGTACTTC. Amino acid sequence: CSARRSGTALDEQYF.

The sample holds a few counts of this clonotype. This rearrangement joins TRBV12-3 or TRBV12-4 to TRBJ1-1; D is possibly TRBD1 (6 bases). This CDR3 region has 15 residues. V shed 6 bases and J shed 0 bases, with 14 bases lying between them. CDR3 DNA: TGTGCCAGCAGGAATTCGGACAGAATGAACACTGAAGCTTTCTTT. It yields the protein CASRNSDRMNTEAFF.

There are many counts of this clonotype. The genes are TRBV6-1 and TRBJ1-4; no reliable D call. Per the germline V gene, CDR1 is MNHNS and CDR2 is SASEGT. There are 13 residues in the CDR3. V lost 8 bases and J 2 bases, leaving 9 bases between the germline ends. CDR3 in amino acids: CASLRLTNEKLFF. Written as DNA, the CDR3 is TGTGCCAGCCTCAGATTGACTAATGAAAAACTGTTTTTT.

This clonotype was recorded many times. The gene calls are TRBV12-3 or TRBV12-4 and TRBJ1-4, with 10 bases lining up with TRBD1. The V segment lost 3 bases and the J segment 8 bases; nucleotides outside the gene matches: 9. This CDR3 is 16 amino acids long. The CDR3 loop reads CASSLGGGQGVEKLFF. The CDR3 DNA reads as TGTGCCAGCAGTTTGGGCGGAGGACAGGGGGTCGAAAAACTGTTTTTT.

This clonotype was detected ten times or more. The rearrangement links TRBV5-1 to TRBJ1-1, with 7 bases fitting TRBD1. Germline CDR1 is SGHRS and CDR2 is YFSETQ. The V segment lost 6 bases and the J segment 0 bases; nucleotides outside the gene matches: 14. The CDR3 contains 17 residues. CDR3 protein: CASTEDLTGIMNTEAFF. CDR3 sequence (DNA): TGCGCCAGCACCGAAGACCTGACAGGGATTATGAACACTGAAGCTTTCTTT.

This clonotype was counted a single time. One end of the junction is discordant with germline, which a read error may explain. CDR3 in amino acids: CASSPLREPETQYF. The CDR3 DNA is TGTGCCAGCAGCCCACTCCGGGAGCCAGAGACCCAGTACTTC. The chain has TRBV5-1 and TRBJ2-5, with D possibly TRBD2 on 6 matching bases. This CDR3 contains 14 residues. The germline V gene encodes CDR1 SGHRS and CDR2 YFSETQ.

This clonotype was counted ten times or more. The chain has TRBV30 and TRBJ1-2; 7 positions match TRBD1. The V and J ends lost 3 bases and 6 bases, in that order; junction bases with no gene match: 13. The CDR3 spans 15 residues. Germline V gives CDR1 GTSNPN, CDR2 SVGIG (reference sequence). CDR3: CAWSHGTENKNGYTF. The CDR3 region has the DNA TGTGCCTGGAGCCATGGGACAGAGAATAAGAATGGCTACACCTTC.